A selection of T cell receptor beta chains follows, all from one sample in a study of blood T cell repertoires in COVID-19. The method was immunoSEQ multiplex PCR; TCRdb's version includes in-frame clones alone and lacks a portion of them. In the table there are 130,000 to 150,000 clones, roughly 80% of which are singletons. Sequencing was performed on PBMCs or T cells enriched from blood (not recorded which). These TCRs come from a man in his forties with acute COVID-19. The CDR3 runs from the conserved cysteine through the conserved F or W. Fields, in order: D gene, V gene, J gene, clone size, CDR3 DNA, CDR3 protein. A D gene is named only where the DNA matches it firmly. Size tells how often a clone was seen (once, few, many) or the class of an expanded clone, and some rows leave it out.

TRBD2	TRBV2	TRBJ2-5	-	TGTGCCAGCAACCAGGGACTAGCGGGGGGATCCCAAGAGACCCAGTACTTC	CASNQGLAGGSQETQYF
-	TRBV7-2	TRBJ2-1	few	TGTGCCAGCGGCCTAGCTAGGGGCTCCAATGAGCAGTTCTTC	CASGLARGSNEQFF
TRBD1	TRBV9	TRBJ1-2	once	TGTGCCAGCAGCCCTGGGACAGGACGCCTCTATGGCTACACCTTC	CASSPGTGRLYGYTF
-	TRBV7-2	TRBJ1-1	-	TGTGCCAGCAGCGTGGGACATACGGGGGGGACTGAAGCTTTCTTT	CASSVGHTGGTEAFF
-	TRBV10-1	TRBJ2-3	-	TGCGCCAGCAGTGAGTCCGGGAGATCTACAGATACGCAGTATTTT	CASSESGRSTDTQYF
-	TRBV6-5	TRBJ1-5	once	TGTGCCAGCAGTTACTCATTATATAGCAATCAGCCCCAGCATTTT	CASSYSLYSNQPQHF
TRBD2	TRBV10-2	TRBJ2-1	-	TGCGCCAGCAACGGGGCTAGCGGGACGAATGAGCAGTTCTTC	CASNGASGTNEQFF
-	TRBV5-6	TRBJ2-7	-	TGTGCCAGCAGCTTGGATCCCGGGACACTTTCCCACGAGCAGTACTTC	CASSLDPGTLSHEQYF
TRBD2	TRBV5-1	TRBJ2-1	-	TGCGCCAGCAGCTTGGGAGCCACTAGCGGGAGTTACAATGAGCAGTTCTTC	CASSLGATSGSYNEQFF
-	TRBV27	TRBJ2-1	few	TGTGCCAGCAGTTTATCGGTCGCGCCCAACAATGAGCAGTTCTTC	CASSLSVAPNNEQFF
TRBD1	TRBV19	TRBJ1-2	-	TGTGCCAGTGAAAGACAGGGGGCGAATGGCTACACCTTC	CASERQGANGYTF
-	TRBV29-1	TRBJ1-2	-	TGCAGCGTCGACCGGGACGGGGGAGGCTATGGCTACACCTTC	CSVDRDGGGYGYTF
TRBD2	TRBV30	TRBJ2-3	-	TGTGCCTGGATGAGCGGACTAGGCACAGATACGCAGTATTTT	CAWMSGLGTDTQYF
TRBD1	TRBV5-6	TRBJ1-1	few	TGTGCCAGCAGCGAGGGACAGGGGGACGCTGAAGCTTTCTTT	CASSEGQGDAEAFF
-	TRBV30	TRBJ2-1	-	TGTGCCTGGGACAGTTACAATGAGCAGTTCTTC	CAWDSYNEQFF
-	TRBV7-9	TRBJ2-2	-	TGTGCCAGCAGCTTAGACGTACTCGGTTTTTTAGCGGACACCGGGGAGCTGTTTTTT	CASSLDVLGFLADTGELFF
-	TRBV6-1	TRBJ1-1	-	TGTGCCAGCAGTGAAGCGCTTTGGTCAGGGCGTGAAGCTTTCTTT	CASSEALWSGREAFF
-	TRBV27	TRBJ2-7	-	TGTGCCAGCAGTTTAGACGGACTGGCTCACTACGAGCAGTACTTC	CASSLDGLAHYEQYF
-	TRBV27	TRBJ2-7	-	TGTGCCAGCAGTTTCCTACGAAGATCTCAGGCCTACGAGCAGTACTTC	CASSFLRRSQAYEQYF
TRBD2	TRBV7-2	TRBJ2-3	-	TGTGCCAGCAGCTCCAGCGGGGGGGCCATTACAGATACGCAGTATTTT	CASSSSGGAITDTQYF
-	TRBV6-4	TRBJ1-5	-	TGTGCCAGCAGTTCTACAGGGACGGGACAGCCCCAGCATTTT	CASSSTGTGQPQHF
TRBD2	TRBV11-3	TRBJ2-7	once	TGTGCCAGCAGCCAAGGACTAGCGAGCTCCTACGAGCAGTACTTC	CASSQGLASSYEQYF
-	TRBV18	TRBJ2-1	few	TGTGCCAGCTCACCTCGACGGGGAGACCTTCTGGAGCAGTTCTTC	CASSPRRGDLLEQFF
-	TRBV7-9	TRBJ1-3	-	TGTGCCAGCTTTGGCAGGGCCTCTGGAAACACCATATATTTT	CASFGRASGNTIYF
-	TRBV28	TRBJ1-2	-	TGTGCCAGCAGTTCCACCCTGGGCCAGGACAGCTATGGCTACACCTTC	CASSSTLGQDSYGYTF
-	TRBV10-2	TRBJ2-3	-	TGCGCCAGCGCTAGAGCCCGGGAAGACACAGATACGCAGTATTTT	CASARAREDTDTQYF
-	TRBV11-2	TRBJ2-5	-	TGTGCCAGCAGCTCGGGGGAGACCCAGTACTTC	CASSSGETQYF
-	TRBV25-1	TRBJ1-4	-	TGTGCCAGCAGTCCCTTGGGGGGGGCCAGGATTAATGAAAAACTGTTTTTT	CASSPLGGARINEKLFF
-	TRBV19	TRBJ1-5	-	TGTGCCAGTAGTATCCGAGGGCAACCATATCAGCCCCAGCATTTT	CASSIRGQPYQPQHF
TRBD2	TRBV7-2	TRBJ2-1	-	TGTGCCAGCAGCTCCCTAGCGGGAGGGCGATACAATGAGCAGTTCTTC	CASSSLAGGRYNEQFF
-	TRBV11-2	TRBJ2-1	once	TGTGCCAGCAGCTTAATCGGAGCGTCCGATGAGCAGTTCTTC	CASSLIGASDEQFF
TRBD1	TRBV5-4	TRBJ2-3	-	TGTGCCAGCAGCCATCAGACAGGGAGCACAGATACGCAGTATTTT	CASSHQTGSTDTQYF
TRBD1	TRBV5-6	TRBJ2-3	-	TGTGCCAGCAGCTTCCAGGGGGCAGATACGCAGTATTTT	CASSFQGADTQYF
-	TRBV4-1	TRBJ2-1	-	TGCGCCAGCAGCCAAGAACCCAGGAACCCCTACAATGAGCAGTTCTTC	CASSQEPRNPYNEQFF
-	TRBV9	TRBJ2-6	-	TGTGCCAGCAGCTCCCGGACAGTCTCTGGGGCCAACGTCCTGACTTTC	CASSSRTVSGANVLTF
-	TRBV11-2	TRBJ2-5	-	TGTGCCAGCAGCTGGACTATCCTTGAGACCCAGTACTTC	CASSWTILETQYF
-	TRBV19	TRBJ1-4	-	TGTGCCAGTAGTACCGGATTGGAGGGGAGTGGAGAAAAACTGTTTTTT	CASSTGLEGSGEKLFF
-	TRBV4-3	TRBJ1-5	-	TGCGCCAGCAGCCGAGGACAGCAACATCAGCCCCAGCATTTT	CASSRGQQHQPQHF
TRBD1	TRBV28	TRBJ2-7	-	TGTGCCAGCACAGACAGGGGGGCCCTCTACGAGCAGTACTTC	CASTDRGALYEQYF